A single sample is the source of the 15 T cell receptor beta chains below, sequenced in a study of T cells in Graves' hyperthyroidism and ophthalmopathy. Researchers took RNA transcripts and amplified the TCR beta CDR3 regions from them. HTBI primers drove first-round RT-PCR of the TCR CDR3. TCRdb fed the multiplex PCR reads into MiXCR, producing one record per CDR3 protein. The repertoire consists of some 800,000 distinct CDR3 sequences, with more than 30% occurring once and the leading ten covering over 8%. Sequencing was carried out using blood. These receptor sequences come from a man in his late teens or twenties with Graves' hyperthyroidism.

V is TRBV6-1 and J is TRBJ1-4, with 9 bases matching TRBD1. CDR3 length: 16 amino acids. The V gene end was trimmed by 4 bases and the J gene end by 5 bases; junction bases not matched to a gene: 8. Germline lookup yields CDR1 MNHNS and CDR2 SASEGT. For the CDR3, the DNA is TGTGCCAGCAGTGCCTTTCCGACAGGGGGGAATGAAAAACTGTTTTTT. This translates into CASSAFPTGGNEKLFF.

Ten or more counts support this clonotype. The chain uses TRBV24-1 and TRBJ2-5; no reliable D call. The CDR3 loop spans 14 amino acids. Germline V gives CDR1 KGHDR, CDR2 SFDVKD. The ends were cut back, 5 bases at V and 2 bases at J, with 11 bases in the middle. The CDR3 sequence is CATSVGQNQETQYF. Written as DNA, the CDR3 is TGTGCCACCAGTGTCGGGCAGAATCAAGAGACCCAGTACTTC.

V is TRBV7-2 and J is TRBJ1-5; D is unclear. This CDR3 spans 17 amino acids. Germline CDR1 reads SGHTA; CDR2 reads FQGNSA. V lost 5 bases, J lost 3 bases, and 20 bases lay in between. This CDR3 is CASSRQQTYSLNQPQHF. The CDR3 region has the DNA TGTGCCAGCAGCAGACAACAAACTTACAGTCTCAATCAGCCCCAGCATTTT.

CDR3 sequence reads: CASSIPSGLDTEAFF. The CDR3 DNA is TGTGCCAGTAGTATACCCTCGGGGTTGGACACTGAAGCTTTCTTT. The rearrangement joins TRBV19 to TRBJ1-1, with D unclear. Per germline, CDR1 LNHDA and CDR2 SQIVND (reference sequence). The CDR3 covers 15 residues. V was trimmed by 2 bases and J by 3 bases, leaving 13 bases between them.

This clonotype appeared many times. J is TRBJ1-6 and V is TRBV24-1, with 12 bases matching TRBD1. Germline V gene sequence: CDR1 KGHDR, CDR2 SFDVKD. The V and J ends lost 7 bases and 13 bases, in that order; junction bases with no gene match: 4. This CDR3 is built from 13 residues. The CDR3 region is CATRRDRGPPLHF. In DNA, the CDR3 is TGTGCCACCAGGAGGGACAGGGGGCCCCCCCTCCACTTT.

As for this clonotype: This may be a read error: a much more frequent sequence differs by one nucleotide. Since the CDR3 does not end with the conserved phenylalanine or tryptophan, this likely comes from a read error. J is TRBJ2-7 and V is TRBV5-1; no clear D gene. The V gene lost 7 bases and the J gene lost 2 bases, with 16 bases spanning the gap. The CDR3 is made up of 14 amino acids. CDR1 SGHRS and CDR2 YFSETQ come from the germline V gene. CDR3 DNA: TGCGCCAGCGGTCGTGACCCGCGTACCTACGAGCAGTACCTC. Amino acids: CASGRDPRTYEQYL.

This clonotype was seen only a few times. The chain links TRBV4-1 to TRBJ2-5, with D possibly being TRBD2 (5 bases). The V gene lost 6 bases and the J gene lost 0 bases, with 14 bases spanning the gap. Germline assignment: CDR1 MGHRA and CDR2 YSYEKL. The CDR3 is 15 residues long. The CDR3 here is CASSPADGHQETQYF. The DNA for the CDR3 is TGCGCCAGCAGTCCAGCGGACGGCCACCAAGAGACCCAGTACTTC.

The sample holds a few counts of this clonotype. The chain employs TRBV7-2 and TRBJ2-5; D gene ambiguous. The CDR3 length is 13 residues. Trimming stripped 3 bases from V and 4 bases from J, with 9 bases between. Germline V gene data show CDR1 as SGHTA and CDR2 as FQGNSA. The CDR3 is CASSFNTRETQYF. The DNA of the CDR3 is TGTGCCAGCAGCTTCAATACCCGAGAGACCCAGTACTTC.

J is TRBJ2-1 and V is TRBV4-1; 8 bases agree with TRBD2. Germline V gene lookup returns CDR1 MGHRA and CDR2 YSYEKL. The CDR3 spans 16 residues. V dropped 4 bases and J dropped 0; count of bases not matched to a gene: 5. The CDR3, as DNA: TGCGCCAGCAGCCGGACCGGGACTAGCTCCTACAATGAGCAGTTCTTC. Translated: CASSRTGTSSYNEQFF.

Of note for this clonotype: This may be a read error, as it is one base from a much larger clone. The genes are TRBV29-1 and TRBJ1-2, with 8 positions matching TRBD1. Germline V gene sequence: CDR1 SQVTM, CDR2 ANQGSEA. CDR3 length: 13 residues. Germline trimming cut 5 bases from V and 8 bases from J; bases unmatched to any gene: 10. The CDR3 loop is CSVHLTGESGYTF. In DNA form, the CDR3 reads TGCAGCGTTCACCTGACAGGGGAGAGCGGCTACACCTTC.

In this sample, this clonotype turned up many times. The V gene is TRBV7-9, the J gene TRBJ1-5; maybe TRBD1 (6 bases). Germline V lookup: CDR1 SEHNR, CDR2 FQNEAQ (reference sequence). The V end was cut by 3 bases, the J end by 3 bases, with 9 bases between. This CDR3 contains 14 residues. The CDR3, as DNA: TGTGCCAGCAGCTTTGGGGGCAACAATCAGCCCCAGCATTTT. This translates into CASSFGGNNQPQHF. Filled out from reference TRBV7-9 and TRBJ1-5, the complete variable domain reads DTGVSQNPRHKITKRGQNVTFRCDPISEHNRLYWYRQTLGQGPEFLTYFQNEAQLEKSRLLSDRFSAERPKGSFSTLEIQRTEQGDSAMYLCASSFGGNNQPQHFGDGTRLSIL.

The J gene is TRBJ2-3, the V gene TRBV7-3; D remains ambiguous. Trimming removed 5 bases from V and 6 bases from J, with 15 bases in between. The CDR3 length is 14 residues. From germline, CDR1 is SGHTA and CDR2 FQGTGA. Written as DNA, the CDR3 is TGTGCCAGCAGCCTGTATGTTCCGATGGATACGCAGTATTTT. Translation gives CASSLYVPMDTQYF.

On this clonotype itself: A read error may account for a junction end that differs from germline. This chain uses TRBV7-9 with TRBJ2-5; TRBD2 aligns across 7 bases. This CDR3 has 14 residues. Germline assignment: CDR1 SEHNR and CDR2 FQNEAQ (reference sequence). The CDR3 here is CASSSQAGPPKHHF. The CDR3 coding sequence is TGTGCCAGCAGCTCCCAAGCGGGACCTCCGAAACACCACTTC.

The chain couples TRBV9 to TRBJ1-2, with 8 nucleotides matching TRBD1. The V gene end was trimmed by 3 bases and the J gene end by 12 bases; junction bases not matched to a gene: 13. Per the germline V gene, CDR1 is SGDLS and CDR2 is YYNGEE. The CDR3 has 14 amino acids. CDR3 sequence reads: CASSAWTGNSGNTF. The DNA of the CDR3 is TGTGCCAGCAGCGCTTGGACAGGGAACTCTGGAAACACCTTC.

This clonotype has ten or more counts. The genes are TRBV20-1 and TRBJ1-5; possible D gene TRBD1, 5 bases. The V gene lost 6 bases and the J gene lost 4 bases, with 16 bases spanning the gap. Germline V gene lookup returns CDR1 DFQATT and CDR2 SNEGSKA (reference sequence). This CDR3 region has 14 residues. In nucleotides, the CDR3 is TGCAGTGCCCTAGTAGGGGCGGTGAATCAGCCCCAGCATTTT. Translation: CSALVGAVNQPQHF.